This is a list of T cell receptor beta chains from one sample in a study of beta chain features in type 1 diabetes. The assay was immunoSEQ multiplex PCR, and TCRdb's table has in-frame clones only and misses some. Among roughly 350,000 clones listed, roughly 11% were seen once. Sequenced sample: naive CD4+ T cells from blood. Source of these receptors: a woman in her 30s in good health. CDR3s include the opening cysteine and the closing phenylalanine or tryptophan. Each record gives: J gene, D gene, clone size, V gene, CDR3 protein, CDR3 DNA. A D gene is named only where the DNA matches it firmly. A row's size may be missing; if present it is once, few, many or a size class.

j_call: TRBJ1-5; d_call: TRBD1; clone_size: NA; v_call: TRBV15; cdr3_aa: CATSRQGAYSNQPQHF; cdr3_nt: TGTGCCACCAGCAGACAGGGGGCATATAGCAATCAGCCCCAGCATTTT
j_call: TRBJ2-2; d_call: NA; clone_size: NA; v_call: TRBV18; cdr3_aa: CASSLANTGELFF; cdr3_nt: TGTGCCAGCTCACTCGCGAACACCGGGGAGCTGTTTTTT
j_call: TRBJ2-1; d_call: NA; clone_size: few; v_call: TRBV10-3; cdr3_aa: CAISGTEPLGEQFF; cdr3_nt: TGTGCCATCAGTGGAACGGAGCCGCTCGGTGAGCAGTTCTTC
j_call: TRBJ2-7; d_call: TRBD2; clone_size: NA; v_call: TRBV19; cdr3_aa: CASSLAGATYEQYF; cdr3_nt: TGTGCCAGTAGCCTAGCGGGAGCTACCTACGAGCAGTACTTC
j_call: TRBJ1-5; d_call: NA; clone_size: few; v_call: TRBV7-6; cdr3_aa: CASSLGGGQPQHF; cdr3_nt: TGTGCCAGCAGCTTGGGCGGAGGGCAGCCCCAGCATTTT
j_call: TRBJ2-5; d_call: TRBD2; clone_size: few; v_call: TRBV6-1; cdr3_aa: CASTPLAGGWETQYF; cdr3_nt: TGTGCCAGCACTCCTCTAGCGGGAGGTTGGGAGACCCAGTACTTC
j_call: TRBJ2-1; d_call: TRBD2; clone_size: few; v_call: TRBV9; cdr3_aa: CASSVGRLAPPFF; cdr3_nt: TGTGCCAGCAGCGTAGGCCGACTAGCCCCCCCGTTCTTC
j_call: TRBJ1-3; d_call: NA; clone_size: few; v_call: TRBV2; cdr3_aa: CASSGNTIYF; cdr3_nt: TGTGCCAGCAGCGGGAACACCATATATTTT
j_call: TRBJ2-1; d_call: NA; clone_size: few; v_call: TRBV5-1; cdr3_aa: CASSLVREHEQFF; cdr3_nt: TGCGCCAGCAGCTTGGTCAGGGAACATGAGCAGTTCTTC
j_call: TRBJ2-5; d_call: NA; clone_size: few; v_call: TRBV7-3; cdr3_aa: CASSLTGGGTETQYF; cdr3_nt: TGTGCCAGCAGCTTAACAGGAGGGGGCACGGAGACCCAGTACTTC
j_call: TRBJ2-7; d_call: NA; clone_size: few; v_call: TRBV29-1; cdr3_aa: CSVRMGVGYEQYF; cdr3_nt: TGCAGCGTCAGGATGGGAGTTGGGTACGAGCAGTACTTC
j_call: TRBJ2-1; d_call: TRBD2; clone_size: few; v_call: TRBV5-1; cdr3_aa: CASSRTSGTSYNEQFF; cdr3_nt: TGCGCCAGCAGTAGGACTAGCGGAACCTCCTACAATGAGCAGTTCTTC
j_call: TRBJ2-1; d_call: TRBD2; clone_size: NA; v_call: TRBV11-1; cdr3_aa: CASSSLGLAGSYNEQFF; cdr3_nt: TGTGCCAGCAGCTCCCTCGGACTAGCGGGATCTTACAATGAGCAGTTCTTC
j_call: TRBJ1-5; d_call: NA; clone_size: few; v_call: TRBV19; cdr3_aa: CASIGGLWQPQHF; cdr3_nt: TGTGCCAGTATCGGGGGGCTGTGGCAGCCCCAGCATTTT
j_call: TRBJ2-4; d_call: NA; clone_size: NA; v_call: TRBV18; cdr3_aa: CASSPAGRAKNIQYF; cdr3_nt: TGTGCCAGCTCACCGGCGGGCAGAGCCAAAAACATTCAGTACTTC
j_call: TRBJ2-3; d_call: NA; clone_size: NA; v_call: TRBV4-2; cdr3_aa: CASSQDSGGTDTQYF; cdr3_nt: TGTGCCAGCAGCCAAGATTCGGGCGGGACAGATACGCAGTATTTT
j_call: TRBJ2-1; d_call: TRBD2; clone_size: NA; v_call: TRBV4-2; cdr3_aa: CASSQELAGANEQFF; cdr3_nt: TGTGCCAGCAGCCAAGAGCTAGCGGGAGCCAATGAGCAGTTCTTC
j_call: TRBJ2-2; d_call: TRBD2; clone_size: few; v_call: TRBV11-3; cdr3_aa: CASSSSGIGSSGELFF; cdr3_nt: TGTGCCAGCAGCAGTAGCGGGATTGGTTCTTCCGGGGAGCTGTTTTTT
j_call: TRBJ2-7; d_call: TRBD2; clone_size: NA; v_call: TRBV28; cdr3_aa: CASSLGLAGEEYF; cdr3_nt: TGTGCCAGCAGTTTGGGACTAGCGGGAGAGGAGTACTTC
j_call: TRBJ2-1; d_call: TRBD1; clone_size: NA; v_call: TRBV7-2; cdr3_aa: CASSLRGQHAFF; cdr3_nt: TGTGCCAGCAGCTTGAGGGGGCAACATGCGTTCTTC
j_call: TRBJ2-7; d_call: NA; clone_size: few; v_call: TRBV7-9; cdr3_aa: CASSPYEQYF; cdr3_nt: TGTGCCAGCAGCCCATACGAGCAGTACTTC
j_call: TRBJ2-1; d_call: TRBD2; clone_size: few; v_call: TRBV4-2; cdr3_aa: CASSPSGSSYNEQFF; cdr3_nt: TGTGCCAGCAGCCCTAGCGGGAGTTCCTACAATGAGCAGTTCTTC
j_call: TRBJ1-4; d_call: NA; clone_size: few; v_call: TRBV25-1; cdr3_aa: CASSQMGRGNIEKLFF; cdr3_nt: TGTGCCAGCAGCCAAATGGGTCGGGGGAATATTGAAAAACTGTTTTTT
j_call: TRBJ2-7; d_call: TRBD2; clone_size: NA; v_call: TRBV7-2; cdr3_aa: CASSSLAGATGEQYF; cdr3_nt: TGTGCCAGCAGTTCCCTCGCGGGAGCCACTGGGGAGCAGTACTTC
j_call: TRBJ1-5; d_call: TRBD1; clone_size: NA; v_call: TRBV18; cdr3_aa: CASSQGTGSNQPQHF; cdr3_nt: TGTGCCAGCTCACAGGGGACAGGGAGCAATCAGCCCCAGCATTTT
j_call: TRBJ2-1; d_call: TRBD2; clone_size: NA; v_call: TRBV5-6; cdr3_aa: CASRGGIYNEQFF; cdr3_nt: TGTGCCAGCAGGGGAGGGATCTACAATGAGCAGTTCTTC
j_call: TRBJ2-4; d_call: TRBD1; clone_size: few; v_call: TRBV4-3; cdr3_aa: CASSQQDRGLKNIQYF; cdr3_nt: TGCGCCAGCAGCCAGCAGGACAGGGGGCTGAAAAACATTCAGTACTTC
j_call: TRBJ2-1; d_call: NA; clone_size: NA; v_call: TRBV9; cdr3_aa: CASSVTSGPDNEQFF; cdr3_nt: TGTGCCAGCAGCGTAACAAGCGGACCGGACAATGAGCAGTTCTTC
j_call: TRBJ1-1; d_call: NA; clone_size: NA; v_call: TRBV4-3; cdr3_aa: CASSQDQRRLNTEAFF; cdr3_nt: TGCGCCAGCAGCCAAGATCAACGGCGGTTGAACACTGAAGCTTTCTTT
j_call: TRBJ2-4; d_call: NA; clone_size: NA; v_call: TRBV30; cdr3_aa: CAWATEALAKNIQYF; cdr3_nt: TGTGCCTGGGCAACAGAAGCCCTAGCCAAAAACATTCAGTACTTC
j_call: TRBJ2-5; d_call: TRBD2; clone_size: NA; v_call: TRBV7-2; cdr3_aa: CASSFIAGIETQYF; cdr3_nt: TGTGCCAGCAGCTTCATAGCGGGAATAGAGACCCAGTACTTC
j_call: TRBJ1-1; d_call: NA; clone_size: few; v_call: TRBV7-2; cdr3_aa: CASSLGSNTEAFF; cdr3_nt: TGTGCCAGCAGCTTAGGGAGTAACACTGAAGCTTTCTTT
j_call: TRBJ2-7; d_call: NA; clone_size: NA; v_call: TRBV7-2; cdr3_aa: CASSTGGTGLWEQYF; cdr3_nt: TGTGCCAGCAGCACGGGGGGGACAGGGTTGTGGGAGCAGTACTTC
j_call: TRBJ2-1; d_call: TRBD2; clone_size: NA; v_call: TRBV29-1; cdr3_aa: CSVVRGLAGGVGPFFDEQFF; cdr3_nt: TGCAGCGTTGTGCGAGGACTAGCGGGAGGGGTGGGGCCATTTTTCGATGAGCAGTTCTTC
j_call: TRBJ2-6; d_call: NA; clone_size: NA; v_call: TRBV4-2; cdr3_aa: CASSQAGQTGANVLTF; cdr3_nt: TGTGCCAGCAGCCAAGCCGGACAGACTGGGGCCAACGTCCTGACTTTC
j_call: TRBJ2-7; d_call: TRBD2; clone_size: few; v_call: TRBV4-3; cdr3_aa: CASSQEKREMTYEQYF; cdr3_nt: TGCGCCAGCAGCCAAGAGAAGCGGGAGATGACCTACGAGCAGTACTTC
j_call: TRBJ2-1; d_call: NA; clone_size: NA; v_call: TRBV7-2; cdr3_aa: CASSTSALDREQFF; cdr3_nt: TGTGCCAGCAGCACCTCCGCACTAGATCGTGAGCAGTTCTTC
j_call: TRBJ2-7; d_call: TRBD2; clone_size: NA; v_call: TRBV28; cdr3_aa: CASFSPRPSGNYEQYF; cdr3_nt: TGTGCCAGCTTTAGTCCGAGGCCTAGCGGGAACTACGAGCAGTACTTC
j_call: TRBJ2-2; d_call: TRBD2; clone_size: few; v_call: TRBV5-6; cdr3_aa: CASGGTSRSRAGELFF; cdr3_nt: TGTGCCAGCGGGGGGACTAGCCGAAGTAGAGCCGGGGAGCTGTTTTTT
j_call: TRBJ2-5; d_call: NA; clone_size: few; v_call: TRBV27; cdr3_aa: CASSSQGETQYF; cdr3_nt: TGTGCCAGCAGTTCACAGGGTGAGACCCAGTACTTC
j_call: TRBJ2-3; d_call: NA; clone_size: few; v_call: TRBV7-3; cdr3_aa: CASSLAQATDTQYF; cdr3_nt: TGTGCCAGCAGCTTAGCCCAAGCCACAGATACGCAGTATTTT
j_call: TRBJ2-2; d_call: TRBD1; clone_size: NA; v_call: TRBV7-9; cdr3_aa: CASSSRGQGALATGELFF; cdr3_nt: TGTGCCAGCAGCTCGAGGGGGCAGGGGGCCTTGGCCACCGGGGAGCTGTTTTTT
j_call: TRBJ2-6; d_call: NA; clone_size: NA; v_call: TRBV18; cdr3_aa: CASSPAGTGANVLTF; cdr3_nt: TGTGCCAGCTCACCAGCAGGGACTGGGGCCAACGTCCTGACTTTC
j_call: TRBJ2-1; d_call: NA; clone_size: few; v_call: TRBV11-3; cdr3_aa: CASSLGITEQFF; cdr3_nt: TGTGCCAGCAGCTTAGGTATCACAGAGCAGTTCTTC
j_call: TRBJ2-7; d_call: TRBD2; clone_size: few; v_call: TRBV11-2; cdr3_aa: CASSLDVAGGGYEQYF; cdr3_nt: TGTGCCAGCAGCTTAGACGTAGCGGGAGGCGGTTACGAGCAGTACTTC
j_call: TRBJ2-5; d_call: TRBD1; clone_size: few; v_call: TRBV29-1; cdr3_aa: CSAQGAETQYF; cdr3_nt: TGCAGCGCCCAGGGGGCGGAGACCCAGTACTTC
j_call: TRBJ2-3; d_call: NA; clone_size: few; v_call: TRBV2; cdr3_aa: CASKRTNTDTQYF; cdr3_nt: TGTGCCAGCAAGCGGACTAACACAGATACGCAGTATTTT
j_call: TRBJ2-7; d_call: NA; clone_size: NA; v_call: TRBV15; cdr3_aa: CATSRDRGSTYEQYF; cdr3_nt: TGTGCCACCAGCAGAGATAGGGGGAGTACGTACGAGCAGTACTTC